Listed below are T cell receptor beta chains from one sample, sequenced in a study of T cell responses to AZD1222 COVID-19 vaccine. Generated by immunoSEQ multiplex PCR, the TCRdb table keeps only in-frame clones and is missing some. The sample carries 140,000 or so clones, about 91% recorded once. The sequencing used peripheral blood, collected on day 0 of AZD1222 vaccination. These receptors were taken from an adult in good health. Each CDR3 is given with its conserved first and last residue. The D gene is left open where the match is weak. The size field is filled for only some rows; it gives once, few, many or a size class.

D	J	V	size	CDR3	DNA
.	TRBJ1-2	TRBV28	.	CASSLGGSYGYTF	TGTGCCAGCAGTTTAGGGGGGTCCTATGGCTACACCTTC
TRBD2	TRBJ2-5	TRBV5-6	.	CASNYQGDYQETQYF	TGTGCCAGCAACTACCAAGGGGACTATCAAGAGACCCAGTACTTC
.	TRBJ2-1	TRBV19	.	CASSWGTESNEQFF	TGTGCCAGTAGTTGGGGGACGGAATCCAATGAGCAGTTCTTC
.	TRBJ2-7	TRBV9	.	CASSVASTPVSYEQYF	TGTGCCAGCAGCGTAGCGAGTACGCCAGTGTCCTACGAGCAGTACTTC
TRBD1	TRBJ2-2	TRBV7-6	.	CASSPRTGGEAGELFF	TGTGCCAGCAGCCCACGAACAGGGGGTGAGGCCGGGGAGCTGTTTTTT
.	TRBJ2-6	TRBV2	few	CASSGGVSVRANVLTF	TGTGCCAGCAGTGGGGGGGTCTCCGTGAGGGCCAACGTCCTGACTTTC
.	TRBJ1-3	TRBV24-1	.	CATHGVLHYSGNTIYF	TGTGCCACCCATGGGGTTTTGCACTACTCTGGAAACACCATATATTTT
.	TRBJ1-5	TRBV6-6	.	CASRASDMNNQPQHF	TGTGCCAGCAGAGCTTCAGACATGAACAATCAGCCCCAGCATTTT
.	TRBJ1-1	TRBV5-5	.	CASSFQARPHTEAFF	TGTGCCAGCAGCTTCCAGGCTCGTCCGCACACTGAAGCTTTCTTT
.	TRBJ2-7	TRBV7-9	.	CASSLGTYEQYF	TGTGCCAGCAGCTTAGGTACTTACGAGCAGTACTTC
.	TRBJ2-2	TRBV9	.	CASTSTRDSYTGELFF	TGTGCCAGCACCAGTACCAGGGACTCATACACCGGGGAGCTGTTTTTT
.	TRBJ1-6	TRBV6-4	once	CASSDGGEGSPLHF	TGTGCCAGCAGTGACGGGGGGGAAGGCTCACCCCTCCACTTT
TRBD2	TRBJ2-1	TRBV27	.	CASSHGLAGSRDNEQFF	TGTGCCAGCAGTCACGGACTAGCGGGAAGCAGGGACAATGAGCAGTTCTTC
.	TRBJ2-1	TRBV6-6	few	CASRSSVLRYEQFF	TGTGCCAGCAGAAGCTCGGTCTTGAGATATGAGCAGTTCTTC
.	TRBJ2-7	TRBV6-5	once	CASSYEGLEQYF	TGTGCCAGCAGTTACGAAGGACTCGAGCAGTACTTC
TRBD1	TRBJ1-1	TRBV6-5	.	CASILDRVRTEAFF	TGTGCCAGCATTCTGGACAGGGTAAGGACTGAAGCTTTCTTT
.	TRBJ2-7	TRBV5-1	.	CASSLAGFEQYF	TGCGCCAGCAGCTTGGCGGGGTTCGAGCAGTACTTC
.	TRBJ1-1	TRBV5-1	.	CASSILMNTEAFF	TGCGCCAGTTCCATTTTGATGAACACTGAAGCTTTCTTT
TRBD2	TRBJ2-7	TRBV27	.	CASGYRGLTSGRKAYEQYF	TGTGCCAGCGGTTACAGGGGACTAACTAGCGGGAGGAAAGCCTACGAGCAGTACTTC
.	TRBJ2-3	TRBV19	.	CASKLRGSTDTQYF	TGTGCCAGTAAACTTAGAGGGAGCACAGATACGCAGTATTTT
.	TRBJ1-4	TRBV5-1	.	CASSDGGDEKLFF	TGCGCCAGCAGCGATGGGGGGGATGAAAAACTGTTTTTT
TRBD1	TRBJ2-7	TRBV2	.	CASSEGGQGAHEQYF	TGTGCCAGCAGTGAGGGGGGACAGGGGGCCCACGAGCAGTACTTC
TRBD1	TRBJ1-6	TRBV7-9	.	CASSSESGTGRSPLHF	TGTGCCAGCAGCTCTGAGTCCGGGACAGGAAGATCACCCCTCCACTTT
TRBD1	TRBJ1-2	TRBV28	.	CASINGQGARGYTF	TGTGCCAGCATCAATGGACAGGGGGCCCGTGGCTACACCTTC
.	TRBJ1-6	TRBV2	.	CASSFGSPVRSPLHF	TGTGCCAGCAGTTTTGGATCCCCAGTTCGGTCACCCCTCCACTTT
TRBD2	TRBJ2-1	TRBV29-1	.	CSVGGRVGRAPTEQFF	TGCAGCGTTGGTGGTCGGGTCGGGAGGGCCCCCACAGAGCAGTTCTTC